This TCR beta chain was found in a study of cytomegalovirus exposure and HLA in healthy donors. In the case of this clone: Its target is unknown.

Donors had nominal health at sampling but likely had unrecorded immune exposures. Germline V gene sequence: CDR1 SEHNR, CDR2 FQNEAQ (reference sequence). V lost 1 base and J 2 bases, leaving 2 bases between the germline ends. This CDR3 spans 12 amino acids. Researchers ran the PCR with 60 Vbeta and 13 Jbeta primers. TCRdb's copy holds only in-frame clones and misses some; the assay was immunoSEQ multiplex PCR. The profile shows 150,000 to 200,000 clones, approximately 77% of them singletons. Study-wide results and caveats: Fewer N-insertions (relative to the roughly 700-donor mean) were reportedly seen in an Asian-associated ancestry cluster in a later analysis.

V and J are TRBV7-9 and TRBJ1-1; D uncertain. Sequenced sample: PBMCs. The source of this sequence is a male donor in good health and CMV-seropositive. In DNA form, the CDR3 reads TGTGCCAGCAGCTTAGTAAACACTGAAGCTTTCTTT. This sequence encodes CASSLVNTEAFF.